The 27 T cell receptor beta chains in this list originate from one sample, sequenced in a study of blood T cell repertoires in COVID-19. TCRdb's table, derived via immunoSEQ multiplex PCR, lists solely in-frame clones and lacks some. The sample shows approximately 490,000 clones, about nine tenths of them seen only once. The sequenced sample consisted of PBMCs or T cells enriched from blood (not recorded which). Receptors originate from a woman younger than 30 who had recovered from COVID-19.

This chain uses TRBV5-1 with TRBJ1-5; D perhaps matches TRBD1 (5 bases). CDR1 is SGHRS, CDR2 YFSETQ, per germline. There are 16 residues in the CDR3. V was trimmed by 0 bases and J by 9 bases, leaving 19 bases between them. In DNA, the CDR3 is TGCGCCAGCAGCTTGGGAGTAGGAGGGGCAGTGTCGCCCCAGCATTTT. Translating gives CASSLGVGGAVSPQHF.

This clone was picked up a small number of times. The CDR3 sequence: CASSLSGENTEAFF. CDR3 nucleotide sequence: TGTGCCAGCAGCTTATCGGGGGAGAACACTGAAGCTTTCTTT. The V call is TRBV7-3, the J call TRBJ1-1; tentatively, D is TRBD1 (5 bases). Trimming pared 2 bases from V and 1 base from J, leaving 8 bases between. CDR3 length: 14 residues. Germline V CDR1 and CDR2: SGHTA, FQGTGA.

V and J are TRBV5-6 and TRBJ1-2, with D unresolved. Germline V gene lookup returns CDR1 SGHDT and CDR2 YYEEEE. The CDR3 runs 15 residues. V shed 3 bases and J shed 3 bases, with 15 bases lying between them. In nucleotides, the CDR3 is TGTGCCAGCAGCTACGTCCCCGAGGAGGACTATGGCTACACCTTC. Its protein is CASSYVPEEDYGYTF.

The genes are TRBV19 and TRBJ1-5; D is ambiguous. Germline V gene sequence: CDR1 LNHDA, CDR2 SQIVND (reference sequence). The CDR3 contains 16 residues. Between the trimmed V and J ends, which lost 0 bases and 3 bases, there was a span of 12 bases. CDR3 loop: CASSIDLVESNQPQHF. CDR3 coding DNA: TGTGCCAGTAGTATAGATCTAGTGGAGTCCAATCAGCCCCAGCATTTT.

The chain combines TRBV19 with TRBJ2-1; TRBD2 aligns across 15 bases. The CDR3 has 16 residues. V lost 5 bases to trimming and J lost 10 bases; unmatched junction nucleotides: 9. Per germline, CDR1 LNHDA and CDR2 SQIVND (reference sequence). The CDR3 loop is CASSSRTSGGAREQFF. The CDR3 DNA reads as TGTGCCAGTAGTTCTCGGACTAGCGGGGGGGCTCGAGAGCAGTTCTTC.

Points on this clone: Distinct nucleotide sequences in the sample also encode this CDR3. The chain uses TRBV28 and TRBJ2-3, with D tentatively TRBD2 (5 bases). Germline lookup yields CDR1 MDHEN and CDR2 SYDVKM. This CDR3 has 13 amino acids. V was shortened by 3 bases and J by 4 bases, with 8 bases between the two germline ends. CDR3 nucleotide sequence: TGTGCCAGCAGTTTGACCGGGGCAGATACGCAGTATTTT. Translation gives CASSLTGADTQYF.

The chain recombines TRBV7-9 with TRBJ2-1, with D maybe TRBD1 (6 bases). Trimming left V 5 bases short and J 5 bases short, with 19 bases between. The CDR3 length is 16 residues. Germline assignment: CDR1 SEHNR and CDR2 FQNEAQ (reference sequence). The CDR3 spells CASSANRDTSHNEQFF. CDR3 coding DNA: TGTGCCAGCAGCGCGAACCGGGACACGAGCCACAATGAGCAGTTCTTC.

The J gene is TRBJ1-2, the V gene TRBV18; D is ambiguous. V lost 5 bases to trimming and J lost 8 bases, with 21 bases between them. Germline V gives CDR1 KGHSH, CDR2 LQKENI. CDR3 length: 15 amino acids. CDR3 DNA sequence: TGTGCCAGCTCAAGTACGGGAGAATTATCTATGGGCTACACCTTC. This codes for CASSSTGELSMGYTF.

This rearrangement joins TRBV2 to TRBJ1-4, with D unclear. Per the germline V gene, CDR1 is SNHLY and CDR2 is FYNNEI. V lost 0 bases and J lost 8, with 13 bases in between. The CDR3 has 15 amino acids. The CDR3 DNA is TGTGCCAGCAGTGAAGCAGGGAGAGTCAAGGAAAAACTGTTTTTT. Protein product: CASSEAGRVKEKLFF.

The chain carries TRBV28 and TRBJ1-1; 9 bases fit TRBD1. The CDR3 covers 16 residues. The trim removed 5 bases at V and 3 bases at J, leaving 10 bases unmatched. In germline, CDR1 is MDHEN, CDR2 SYDVKM. The CDR3 sequence: CASSPSTGGAHTEAFF. In nucleotides, the CDR3 is TGTGCCAGCAGTCCCTCGACAGGGGGGGCACACACTGAAGCTTTCTTT.

This chain connects TRBV6-5 to TRBJ1-4; D gene uncertain. Per germline, CDR1 MNHEY and CDR2 SVGAGI. The CDR3 length is 14 residues. Trimming pared 8 bases from V and 8 bases from J, leaving 18 bases between. This chain's CDR3 is CASALGAREEKLFF. The CDR3 DNA follows: TGTGCCAGCGCCCTCGGTGCTAGGGAGGAAAAACTGTTTTTT.

The chain links TRBV7-2 to TRBJ1-4; 7 bases are shared with TRBD1. This CDR3 has 17 residues. The germline V gene has CDR1 SGHTA and CDR2 FQGNSA. V gave up 0 bases and J gave up 6 bases; unmatched junction bases: 10. The CDR3 DNA is TGTGCCAGCAGCTTAGCAGGTTATAGGGGGCGGGATGAAAAACTGTTTTTT. Translated: CASSLAGYRGRDEKLFF.

The rearrangement links TRBV5-5 to TRBJ1-3; D is unclear. V lost 0 bases and J lost 2, with 9 bases in between. Looked up from germline, CDR1 is SGHKS and CDR2 is YYEKEE (reference sequence). This CDR3 is built from 15 residues. The CDR3 nucleotides read TGTGCCAGCAGCTTGGCCCCCTCGGCTGGAAACACCATATATTTT. It encodes CASSLAPSAGNTIYF. The whole variable domain, filled in from reference TRBV5-5 and TRBJ1-3, reads DAGVTQSPTHLIKTRGQQVTLRCSPISGHKSVSWYQQVLGQGPQFIFQYYEKEERGRGNFPDRFSARQFPNYSSELNVNALLLGDSALYLCASSLAPSAGNTIYFGEGSWLTVV.

The CDR3 sequence is CASSPLGDRGYEKLFF. In DNA form, the CDR3 reads TGTGCCAGCTCACCCCTGGGGGACAGGGGATATGAAAAACTGTTTTTT. V usage is TRBV18 and J usage is TRBJ1-4, with 10 bases that match TRBD1. CDR3 length: 16 amino acids. V lost 3 bases to trimming and J lost 6 bases; unmatched junction nucleotides: 7. Per the germline V gene, CDR1 is KGHSH and CDR2 is LQKENI.

The chain recombines TRBV7-2 with TRBJ1-2, with D hard to call. The CDR3 spans 13 residues. Trimming stripped 3 bases from V and 6 bases from J, with 11 bases between. Germline V gene sequence: CDR1 SGHTA, CDR2 FQGNSA. The CDR3 bases are TGTGCCAGCAGCTTGGAGAGTCCGCATGGCTACACCTTC. Translating it yields CASSLESPHGYTF.

The genes are TRBV27 and TRBJ1-4; D may be TRBD1 (5 bases). V was clipped by 10 bases and J by 0 bases, with 9 bases between them. This CDR3 has 13 residues. CDR1 is MNHEY and CDR2 is SMNVEV in the germline V gene (reference sequence). CDR3 in amino acids: CATRQTTNEKLFF. DNA for the CDR3: TGTGCCACCCGACAGACAACTAATGAAAAACTGTTTTTT.

This chain links TRBV11-2 with TRBJ1-1; the match to TRBD1 covers 11 bases. CDR1 and CDR2 from the germline V gene are SGHAT and FQNNGV. CDR3 length: 18 amino acids. With 5 bases clipped from V and 3 bases from J, the junction kept 14 bases outside the gene matches. The CDR3 bases are TGTGCCAGCAGCGTAACCGGGACAGGGGGGTCTAGCGACACTGAAGCTTTCTTT. It encodes CASSVTGTGGSSDTEAFF.

This chain links TRBV2 with TRBJ1-2; D call uncertain. CDR1 and CDR2 (germline): SNHLY, FYNNEI. V lost 9 bases and J lost 0, with 14 bases in between. This CDR3 contains 14 residues. The CDR3 nucleotides read TGTGCCAGTCGGCGGGAATCGACTAACTATGGCTACACCTTC. The encoded protein is CASRRESTNYGYTF.

The chain combines TRBV6-1 with TRBJ1-1; the D is unclear. Germline values: CDR1 MNHNS, CDR2 SASEGT. Trimming stripped 2 bases from V and 4 bases from J, with 20 bases between. The CDR3 consists of 17 residues. CDR3 sequence: CASSEQRHYVPPTEAFF. As DNA, the CDR3 is TGTGCCAGCAGTGAACAGAGACATTACGTTCCCCCCACTGAAGCTTTCTTT.

The genes are TRBV19 and TRBJ1-1, with 10 bases aligning to TRBD1. Germline V gives CDR1 LNHDA, CDR2 SQIVND (reference sequence). The trim removed 4 bases at V and 13 bases at J, leaving 9 bases unmatched. The CDR3 is made up of 13 amino acids. The CDR3 DNA reads TGTGCCAGTAGTACCGGGACAGGGGACCAGGATTTCTTT. Amino acids: CASSTGTGDQDFF.

This sequence joins TRBV30 and TRBJ1-1, with D perhaps matching TRBD1 (5 bases). The length of the CDR3 is 15 residues. V shed 4 bases and J shed 1 base, with 16 bases lying between them. CDR1 is GTSNPN and CDR2 is SVGIG in the germline V gene (reference sequence). CDR3 sequence: CAWTLLGGWNTEAFF. In DNA form, the CDR3 reads TGTGCCTGGACCCTTCTCGGGGGATGGAACACTGAAGCTTTCTTT.

Comment on this clone: The same CDR3 is also encoded by other DNA sequences in this sample. The chain carries TRBV30 and TRBJ1-5; no clear D gene. This CDR3 is 13 amino acids long. Germline CDR1 and CDR2: GTSNPN and SVGIG (reference sequence). Trimming removed 0 bases at V and 4 bases at J, with 7 bases between. The CDR3 is CAWSVRGNQPQHF. The DNA of the CDR3 is TGTGCCTGGAGTGTACGGGGTAATCAGCCCCAGCATTTT.

This CDR3 is CASSLVGSQETQYF. For the CDR3, the DNA is TGTGCCAGCAGCTTGGTTGGCAGCCAAGAGACCCAGTACTTC. The chain uses TRBV5-4 and TRBJ2-5; D remains ambiguous. The germline CDR1 and CDR2 sequences are SGHNT and YYREEE (reference sequence). There are 14 residues in the CDR3. The V end lost 0 bases, the J end lost 1 base, and 7 bases lay between the germline ends.

The chain is built from TRBV2 and TRBJ2-1, with 7 positions matching TRBD2. CDR1 SNHLY and CDR2 FYNNEI come from the germline V gene. With V trimmed by 10 bases and J by 2 bases, 11 bases remained unmatched. This CDR3 region has 15 residues. The CDR3 spells CATPGTGTTYNEQFF. The CDR3 DNA sequence: TGTGCCACCCCCGGTACCGGGACTACCTACAATGAGCAGTTCTTC.

J is TRBJ2-1 and V is TRBV28; 9 bases match TRBD1. This CDR3 comprises 14 residues. After removal of 4 bases from V and 5 bases from J, the junction contained 3 bases not matched to a gene. Per germline, CDR1 MDHEN and CDR2 SYDVKM. CDR3 DNA sequence: TGTGCCAGCAGTTCGACAGGGGGAAACAATGAGCAGTTCTTC. It yields the protein CASSSTGGNNEQFF.

This chain uses TRBV5-5 with TRBJ2-1; 7 bases are shared with TRBD1. Trimming at V came to 4 bases and at J to 0 bases, leaving 4 bases not matched to a gene. The germline CDR1 and CDR2 sequences are SGHKS and YYEKEE (reference sequence). The CDR3 loop spans 15 amino acids. As DNA, the CDR3 is TGTGCCAGCAGCCCGGGACAGTCCTCCTACAATGAGCAGTTCTTC. Amino acid sequence: CASSPGQSSYNEQFF. The entire variable domain, with the rest obtained from reference TRBV5-5 and TRBJ2-1, is as follows: DAGVTQSPTHLIKTRGQQVTLRCSPISGHKSVSWYQQVLGQGPQFIFQYYEKEERGRGNFPDRFSARQFPNYSSELNVNALLLGDSALYLCASSPGQSSYNEQFFGPGTRLTVL.

The J gene is TRBJ1-4, the V gene TRBV2; possibly TRBD1 for D (5 bases). The V and J ends lost 4 bases and 5 bases respectively, with 17 bases between them. The germline V gene has CDR1 SNHLY and CDR2 FYNNEI. The CDR3 loop spans 16 amino acids. The CDR3 loop is CASSASLTAENEKLFF. CDR3 DNA: TGTGCCAGCAGTGCCTCTTTGACAGCCGAAAATGAAAAACTGTTTTTT.